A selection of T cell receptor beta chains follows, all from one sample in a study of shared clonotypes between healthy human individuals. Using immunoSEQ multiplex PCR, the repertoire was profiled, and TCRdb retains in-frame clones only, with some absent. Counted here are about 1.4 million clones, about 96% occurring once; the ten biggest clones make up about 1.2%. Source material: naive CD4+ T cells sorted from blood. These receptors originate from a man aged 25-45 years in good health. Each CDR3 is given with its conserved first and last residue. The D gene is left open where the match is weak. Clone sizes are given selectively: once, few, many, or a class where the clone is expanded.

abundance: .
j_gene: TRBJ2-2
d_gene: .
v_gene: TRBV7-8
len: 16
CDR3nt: TGTGCCAGCAGCTCACTAGCACCCACGAACACCGGGGAGCTGTTTTTT
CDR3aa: CASSSLAPTNTGELFF

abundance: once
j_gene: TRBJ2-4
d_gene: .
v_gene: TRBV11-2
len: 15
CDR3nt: TGTGCCAGCAGCTTAGGTTTTCGGACCAAAAACATTCAGTACTTC
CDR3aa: CASSLGFRTKNIQYF

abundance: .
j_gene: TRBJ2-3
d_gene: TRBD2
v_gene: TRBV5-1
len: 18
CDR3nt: TGCGCCAGCAGCCGGACTAGCGGGAGGCCAGGGAGCACAGATACGCAGTATTTT
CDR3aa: CASSRTSGRPGSTDTQYF

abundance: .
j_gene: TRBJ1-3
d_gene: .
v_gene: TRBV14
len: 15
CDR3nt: TGTGCCAGCAGCCAAGATCTGGGGCCTGGAAACACCATATATTTT
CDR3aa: CASSQDLGPGNTIYF

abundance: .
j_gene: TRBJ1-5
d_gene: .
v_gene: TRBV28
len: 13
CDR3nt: TGTGCCAGCAGACAGGGCCCTGGGCAGCCCCAGCATTTT
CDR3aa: CASRQGPGQPQHF

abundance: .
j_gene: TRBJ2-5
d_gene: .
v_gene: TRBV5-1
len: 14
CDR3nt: TGCGCCAGCAGCCGTACAGGGTACCAAGAGACCCAGTACTTC
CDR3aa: CASSRTGYQETQYF

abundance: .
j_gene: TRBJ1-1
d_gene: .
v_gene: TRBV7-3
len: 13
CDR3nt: TGTGCCAGCAGCTTAAACAGGGATGGTGAAGCTTTCTTT
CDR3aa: CASSLNRDGEAFF

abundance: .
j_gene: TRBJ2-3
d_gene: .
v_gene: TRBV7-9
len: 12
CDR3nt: TGTGCCAGCAGCTTTTGGCCAGATACGCAGTATTTT
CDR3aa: CASSFWPDTQYF

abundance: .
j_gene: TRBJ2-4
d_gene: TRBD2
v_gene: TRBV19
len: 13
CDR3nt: TGTGCCAGTAGAGGGACTAGCGGAAACATTCAGTACTTC
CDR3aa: CASRGTSGNIQYF

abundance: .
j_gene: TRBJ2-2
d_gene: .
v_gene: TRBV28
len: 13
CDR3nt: TGTGCCAGCAGTTTGGCCGGCCCCGGGGAGCTGTTTTTT
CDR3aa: CASSLAGPGELFF

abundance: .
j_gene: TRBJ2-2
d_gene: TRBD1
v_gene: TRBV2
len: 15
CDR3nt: TGTGCCAGCAGTGAAGGGCAGGGGGCTGGCGGGGAGCTGTTTTTT
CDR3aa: CASSEGQGAGGELFF

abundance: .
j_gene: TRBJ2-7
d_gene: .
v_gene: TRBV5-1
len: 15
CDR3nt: TGCGCCAGCAGCCCGACCCGGGGGGCATCCTACGAGCAGTACTTC
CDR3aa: CASSPTRGASYEQYF

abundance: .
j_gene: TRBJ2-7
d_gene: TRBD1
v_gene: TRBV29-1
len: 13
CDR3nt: TGCAGCGCCATCACAGGGGGCTACTACGAGCAGTACTTC
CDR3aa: CSAITGGYYEQYF

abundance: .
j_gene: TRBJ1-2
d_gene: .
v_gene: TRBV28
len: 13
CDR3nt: TGTGCCAGCAGCCTCTATGGAGTTGGCGGCTACACCTTC
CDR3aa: CASSLYGVGGYTF

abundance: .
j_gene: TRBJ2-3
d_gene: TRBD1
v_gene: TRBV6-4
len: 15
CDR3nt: TGTGCCAGCAGGAGGGACAGGGGATTGTCAGATACGCAGTATTTT
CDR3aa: CASRRDRGLSDTQYF

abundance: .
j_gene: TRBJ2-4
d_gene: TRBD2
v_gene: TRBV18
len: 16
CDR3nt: TGTGCCAGCTCCTGGACTAGCGGGATCCTTGCGGACATTCAGTACTTC
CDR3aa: CASSWTSGILADIQYF

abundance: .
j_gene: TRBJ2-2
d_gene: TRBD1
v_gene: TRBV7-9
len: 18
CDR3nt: TGTGCCAGCAGCTTGTGGAACTACAGGGGATCGAGCGCCGGGGAGCTGTTTTTT
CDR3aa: CASSLWNYRGSSAGELFF

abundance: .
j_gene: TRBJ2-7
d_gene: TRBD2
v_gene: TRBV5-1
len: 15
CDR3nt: TGCGCCAGCAGCTTGGTTCTTAGCGGGAGTTCCGAGCAGTACTTC
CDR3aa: CASSLVLSGSSEQYF

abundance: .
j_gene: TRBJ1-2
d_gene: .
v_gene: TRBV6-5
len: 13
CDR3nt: TGTGCCAGCAGTCGACAGGAAGGCTATGGCTACACCTTC
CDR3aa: CASSRQEGYGYTF

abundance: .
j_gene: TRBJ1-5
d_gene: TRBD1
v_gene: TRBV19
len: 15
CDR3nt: TGTGCCAGTAGTGTCCGGGACAGGGTGGTTCAGCCCCAGCATTTT
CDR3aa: CASSVRDRVVQPQHF

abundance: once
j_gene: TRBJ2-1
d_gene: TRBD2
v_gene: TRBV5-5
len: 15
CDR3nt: TGTGCCAGCAGCCTACGGACTAGCGCCAACAATGAGCAGTTCTTC
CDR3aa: CASSLRTSANNEQFF

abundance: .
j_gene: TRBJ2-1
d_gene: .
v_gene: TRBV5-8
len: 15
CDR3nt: TGTGCCAGCAGCTTGAGATTGGGCTCCTACAATGAGCAGTTCTTC
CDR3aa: CASSLRLGSYNEQFF

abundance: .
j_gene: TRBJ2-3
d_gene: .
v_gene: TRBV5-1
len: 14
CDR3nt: TGCGCCAGCAGCTTGGGGACAGCGGAAGATACGCAGTATTTT
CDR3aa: CASSLGTAEDTQYF

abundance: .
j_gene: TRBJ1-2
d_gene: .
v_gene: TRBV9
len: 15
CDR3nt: TGTGCCAGCAGCGTAGGCCAGCTGGTATCAGGTGGCTACACCTTC
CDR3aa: CASSVGQLVSGGYTF

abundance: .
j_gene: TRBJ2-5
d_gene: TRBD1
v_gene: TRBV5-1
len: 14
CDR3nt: TGCGCCAGCAGCTCACAGGGGGCGGAAGAGACCCAGTACTTC
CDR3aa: CASSSQGAEETQYF

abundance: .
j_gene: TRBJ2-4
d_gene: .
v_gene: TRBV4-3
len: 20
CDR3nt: TGCGCCAGCAGCCAAGATCGGGCGGAAAACGGGGGCGGGGCCAAAAACATTCAGTACTTC
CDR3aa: CASSQDRAENGGGAKNIQYF

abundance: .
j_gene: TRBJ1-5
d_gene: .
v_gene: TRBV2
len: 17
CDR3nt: TGTGCCAGCAGTGAACAAAGGATAGCCTATAGCAATCAGCCCCAGCATTTT
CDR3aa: CASSEQRIAYSNQPQHF

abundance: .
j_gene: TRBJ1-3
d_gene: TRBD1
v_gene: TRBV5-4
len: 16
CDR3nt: TGTGCCAGCAGCGTTCCGGGACAGGGATCTGGAAACACCATATATTTT
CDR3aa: CASSVPGQGSGNTIYF

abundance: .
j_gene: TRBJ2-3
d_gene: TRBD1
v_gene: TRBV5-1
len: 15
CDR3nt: TGCGCCAGCAGCCCGCGGGCAGGGGGCGCCGTTACGCAGTATTTT
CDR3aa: CASSPRAGGAVTQYF

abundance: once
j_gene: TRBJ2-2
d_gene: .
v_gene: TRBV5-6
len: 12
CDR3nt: TGTGCCAGCAGCATCAGGGTTAGGGAGCTGTTTTTT
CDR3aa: CASSIRVRELFF

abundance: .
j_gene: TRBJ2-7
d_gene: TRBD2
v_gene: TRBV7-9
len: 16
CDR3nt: TGTGCCAGCGTCTCGTCCGGGGGAGGGCCTATATCCGAGCAGTACTTC
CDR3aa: CASVSSGGGPISEQYF

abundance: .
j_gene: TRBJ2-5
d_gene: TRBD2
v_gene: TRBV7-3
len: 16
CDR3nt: TGTGCCAGCAGCAGGGGACTAGCGGGAGGAGGAGAGACCCAGTACTTC
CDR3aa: CASSRGLAGGGETQYF

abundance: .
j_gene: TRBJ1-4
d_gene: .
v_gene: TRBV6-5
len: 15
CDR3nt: TGTGCCAGCAGTAACCGGTGGAGCACTAATGAAAAACTGTTTTTT
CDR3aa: CASSNRWSTNEKLFF

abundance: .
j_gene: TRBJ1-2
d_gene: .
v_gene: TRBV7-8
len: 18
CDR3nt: TGTGCCAGCAGCCACCTCGGGACACAAGCCCTAGCTAACTATGGCTACACCTTC
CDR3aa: CASSHLGTQALANYGYTF

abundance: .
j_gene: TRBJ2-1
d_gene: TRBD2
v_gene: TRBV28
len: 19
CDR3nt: TGTGCCAGCAGTTTATGGATCTCCGGGACTAGCGGGGATTACAATGAGCAGTTCTTC
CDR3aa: CASSLWISGTSGDYNEQFF

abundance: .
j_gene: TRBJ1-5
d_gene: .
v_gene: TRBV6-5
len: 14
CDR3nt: TGTGCCAGCAGCGAGGCAGGTAGCAATCAGCCCCAGCATTTT
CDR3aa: CASSEAGSNQPQHF

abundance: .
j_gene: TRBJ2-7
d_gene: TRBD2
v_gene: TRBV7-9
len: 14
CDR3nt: TGTGCCAGCAGCAAAGCGGGAGGGACTTACGAGCAGTACTTC
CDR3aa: CASSKAGGTYEQYF

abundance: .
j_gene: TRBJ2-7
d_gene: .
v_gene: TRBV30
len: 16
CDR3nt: TGTGCCTGGAGGGACCCCAGCGGTGGGATCGTCTACGAGCAGTACTTC
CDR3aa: CAWRDPSGGIVYEQYF

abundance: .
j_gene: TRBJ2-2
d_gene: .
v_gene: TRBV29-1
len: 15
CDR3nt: TGCAGCGTTGAAGGTCAGCCAGTGGGTACCGGGGAGCTGTTTTTT
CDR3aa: CSVEGQPVGTGELFF

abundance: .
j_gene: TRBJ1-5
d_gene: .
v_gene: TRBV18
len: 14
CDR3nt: TGTGCCAGCTCTGCGCAGGGTAGCAATCAGCCCCAGCATTTT
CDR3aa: CASSAQGSNQPQHF

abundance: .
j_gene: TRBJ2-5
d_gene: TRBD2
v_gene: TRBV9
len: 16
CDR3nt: TGTGCCAGCAGCGTAGGGTTGCAAGCGGGAGTTCAGACCCAGTACTTC
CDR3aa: CASSVGLQAGVQTQYF

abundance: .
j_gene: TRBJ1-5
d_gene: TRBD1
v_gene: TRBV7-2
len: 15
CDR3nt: TGTGCCAGCAGCTTAGAAGGACAGGGGGGTCAGCCCCAGCATTTT
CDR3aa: CASSLEGQGGQPQHF

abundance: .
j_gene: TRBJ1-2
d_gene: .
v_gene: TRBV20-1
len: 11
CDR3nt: TGCAGTGCTAGAAAATCCTATGGCTACACCTTC
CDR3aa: CSARKSYGYTF

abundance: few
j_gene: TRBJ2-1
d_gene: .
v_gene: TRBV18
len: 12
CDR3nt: TGTGCCAGCTCAAAAGGCTACAATGAGCAGTTCTTC
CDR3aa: CASSKGYNEQFF

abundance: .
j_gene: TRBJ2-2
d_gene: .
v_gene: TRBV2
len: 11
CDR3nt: TGTGCCAGCAGGCCGACCGGGGAGCTGTTTTTT
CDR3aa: CASRPTGELFF

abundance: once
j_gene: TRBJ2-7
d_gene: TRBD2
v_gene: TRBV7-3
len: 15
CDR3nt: TGTGCCAGCAGCGGCGGACTAGCGGGAATCTACGAGCAGTACTTC
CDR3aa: CASSGGLAGIYEQYF

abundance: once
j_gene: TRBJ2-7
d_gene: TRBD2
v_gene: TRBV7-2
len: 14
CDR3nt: TGTGCCAGCAGTTCGACTAGCGGGAGTTACGAGCAGTACTTC
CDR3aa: CASSSTSGSYEQYF

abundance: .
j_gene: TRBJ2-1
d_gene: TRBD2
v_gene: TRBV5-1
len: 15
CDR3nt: TGCGCCAGCAGCTTAGGACTAGCGGGTTACAATGAGCAGTTCTTC
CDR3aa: CASSLGLAGYNEQFF

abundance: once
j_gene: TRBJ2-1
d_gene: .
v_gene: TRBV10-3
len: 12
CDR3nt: TGTGCCATCAGGACAGGTGGAGGTGAGCAGTTCTTC
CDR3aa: CAIRTGGGEQFF